The 2 T cell receptor beta chains presented below share a single source sample, sequenced in a study of blood T cell repertoires in COVID-19. Libraries were prepared by immunoSEQ multiplex PCR; TCRdb keeps only in-frame clonotypes and omits some of them. Counted here are about 140,000 clones, about 90% occurring once; the ten biggest clones make up 1.5%. Sequencing input: peripheral blood. All receptors come from an older woman with acute or convalescent COVID-19.

The chain couples TRBV7-9 to TRBJ2-3; tentatively, D is TRBD1 (6 bases). Germline CDR1 reads SEHNR; CDR2 reads FQNEAQ (reference sequence). The CDR3 consists of 15 residues. V lost 8 bases, J lost 4 bases, and 19 bases lay in between. The CDR3 region is CASGVGGGIADTQYF. CDR3 nucleotides: TGTGCCAGCGGGGTGGGTGGGGGCATCGCAGATACGCAGTATTTT.

The genes are TRBV11-3 and TRBJ1-6; D remains ambiguous. This CDR3 contains 13 residues. CDR1 and CDR2 (germline): SGHNT, YENEEA. V was pared by 2 bases and J by 6 bases, with 5 bases between. Written as DNA, the CDR3 is TGTGCCAGCAGCTTAAGCCCTAATTCACCCCTCCACTTT. Translating it yields CASSLSPNSPLHF.